These 20 T cell receptor beta chains originate from one sample sequenced in a study of blood T cell repertoires in COVID-19. TCRdb keeps only in-frame clones here, not all; method: immunoSEQ multiplex PCR. This sample has about 160,000 clones, with about nine tenths found just once. Sequencing used peripheral blood. These receptors were collected from a woman aged 60-70 years who had recovered from COVID-19.

The rearrangement uses TRBV24-1 and TRBJ2-5; 15 positions match TRBD2. This CDR3 has 16 amino acids. The germline gives CDR1 KGHDR, CDR2 SFDVKD. The V segment lost 6 bases and the J segment 1 base; nucleotides outside the gene matches: 2. CDR3 sequence (DNA): TGTGCCACCAGTCGGGGACTAGCGGGGGGCCAAGAGACCCAGTACTTC. Its protein is CATSRGLAGGQETQYF.

This chain's CDR3 is CASSLRTYDGNTIYF. The CDR3 bases are TGTGCCAGCAGCCTCAGGACATACGATGGAAACACCATATATTTT. J is TRBJ1-3 and V is TRBV3-1 (or the pseudogene TRBV3-2); D might be TRBD1 (5 bases). V shed 4 bases and J shed 3 bases, with 13 bases lying between them. Germline CDR1 and CDR2: LGHDT and YNNKEL (reference sequence). The CDR3 contains 15 residues.

This clone came up once. The genes are TRBV4-2 and TRBJ2-7, with 11 bases matching TRBD2. Losses at the gene ends were 4 bases for V and 4 bases for J; bases not matched to a gene: 6. Germline V lookup: CDR1 LGHNA, CDR2 YNFKEQ. The CDR3 loop spans 15 amino acids. This CDR3 reads CASSLRLAGYYEQYF. The CDR3 DNA is TGTGCCAGCAGCCTCCGACTAGCGGGGTATTACGAGCAGTACTTC.

The chain joins TRBV3-1 (or the pseudogene TRBV3-2) to TRBJ2-5; 8 nucleotides line up with TRBD2. The length of the CDR3 is 19 residues. V lost 1 base, J lost 0 bases, and 13 bases stayed unmatched. Per germline, CDR1 LGHDT and CDR2 YNNKEL (reference sequence). CDR3 in amino acids: CASSQASGGSWGYQETQYF. The CDR3 DNA is TGTGCCAGCAGCCAAGCCAGCGGGGGTTCGTGGGGGTACCAAGAGACCCAGTACTTC.

The rearrangement links TRBV15 to TRBJ2-1; 12 nucleotides line up with TRBD1. Trimming removed 5 bases from V and 7 bases from J; junction bases left unmatched: 6. The CDR3 is made up of 15 amino acids. Germline values: CDR1 LNHNV, CDR2 YYDKDF (reference sequence). The CDR3 region has the DNA TGTGCCACCAGCGGGACAGGGGGCTTAGGAAATGAGCAGTTCTTC. Amino acids: CATSGTGGLGNEQFF.

This clone was recorded only once. The chain joins TRBV6-1 to TRBJ2-2; TRBD1 agrees at 9 bases. The V and J ends lost 3 bases and 6 bases, in that order; junction bases with no gene match: 2. The CDR3 has 14 amino acids. Germline CDR1 is MNHNS and CDR2 is SASEGT. The CDR3 DNA reads as TGTGCCAGCAGTGAGCGGACAGGGGCCGGGGAGCTGTTTTTT. This encodes CASSERTGAGELFF.

The chain has TRBV5-4 and TRBJ2-3; 10 bases are shared with TRBD1. The CDR3 loop spans 15 amino acids. Per germline, CDR1 SGHNT and CDR2 YYREEE (reference sequence). With 5 bases clipped from V and 3 bases from J, the junction kept 6 bases outside the gene matches. The CDR3 bases are TGTGCCAGCAGTCAGGGACAGGGGAGGACAGATACGCAGTATTTT. It encodes CASSQGQGRTDTQYF. Full variable domain (rest looked up from reference TRBV5-4 and TRBJ2-3): ETGVTQSPTHLIKTRGQQVTLRCSSQSGHNTVSWYQQALGQGPQFIFQYYREEENGRGNFPPRFSGLQFPNYSSELNVNALELDDSALYLCASSQGQGRTDTQYFGPGTRLTVL.

Remarks on this clone: Other DNA sequences within the sample encode an identical CDR3. V gene TRBV5-5 combines with J gene TRBJ1-2, with D possibly being TRBD1 (5 bases). CDR1 is SGHKS and CDR2 is YYEKEE in the germline V gene (reference sequence). Between the trimmed V and J ends, which lost 1 base and 6 bases, there was a span of 7 bases. The CDR3 covers 12 residues. The CDR3 region is CASSLRGDGYTF. In DNA, the CDR3 is TGTGCCAGCAGCTTGCGGGGGGATGGCTACACCTTC.

A single count supports this clone. DNA for the CDR3: TGCGCCAGCAGTGAGATCGGGGGGGTGAACACTGAAGCTTTCTTT. Amino acids: CASSEIGGVNTEAFF. This chain joins TRBV10-2 and TRBJ1-1, with a tentative D call TRBD1 (5 bases). The ends were cut back, 2 bases at V and 0 bases at J, with 10 bases in the middle. CDR3 length: 15 residues. Germline CDR1 and CDR2: WSHSY and SAAADI.

The V and J genes are TRBV3-1 (or the pseudogene TRBV3-2) and TRBJ2-5; 7 nucleotides agree with TRBD1. With V trimmed by 0 bases and J by 4 bases, 29 bases remained unmatched. There are 23 residues in the CDR3. Germline V gene data show CDR1 as LGHDT and CDR2 as YNNKEL (reference sequence). The CDR3 nucleotides are TGTGCCAGCAGCCAAGAAGCATTGACAGGGTTTGGGTTCGGAGAGAGTGTTTCAGAGACCCAGTACTTC. This codes for CASSQEALTGFGFGESVSETQYF.

The V call is TRBV6-5, the J call TRBJ1-1, with 8 positions matching TRBD1. V dropped 3 bases and J dropped 5; count of bases not matched to a gene: 11. Germline V gene lookup returns CDR1 MNHEY and CDR2 SVGAGI. CDR3 length: 16 amino acids. CDR3 DNA: TGTGCCAGCAGTTATAATGGGGACAGGATTAAGACTGAAGCTTTCTTT. Translating gives CASSYNGDRIKTEAFF.

The chain couples TRBV4-3 to TRBJ2-2, with TRBD2 matching over 8 bases. J lost 6 bases, V lost 5 bases, and 11 bases had no gene match. The CDR3 sequence is 16 residues long. Germline loops: CDR1 LGHNA, CDR2 YSLEER. In DNA, the CDR3 is TGCGCCAGCAGCACCAGCGGGGGACGATCTCCCGGGGAGCTGTTTTTT. It codes for CASSTSGGRSPGELFF.

The chain combines TRBV7-9 with TRBJ2-7; possible D gene TRBD1, 5 bases. Germline CDR1 reads SEHNR; CDR2 reads FQNEAQ (reference sequence). There are 14 residues in the CDR3. The germline V and J ends were trimmed by 1 base and 2 bases, with 9 bases remaining between them. The chain's CDR3 is CASSLGSRAYEQYF. CDR3 in DNA: TGTGCCAGCAGCTTAGGCTCCAGGGCCTACGAGCAGTACTTC.

The chain joins TRBV18 to TRBJ1-1; TRBD1 agrees at 7 bases. The V segment lost 6 bases and the J segment 6 bases; nucleotides outside the gene matches: 13. CDR3 length: 15 residues. CDR1 KGHSH and CDR2 LQKENI come from the germline V gene. The CDR3 loop reads CASSNLGDRAAEAFF. As DNA, the CDR3 is TGTGCCAGCTCGAATTTGGGCGACAGGGCGGCTGAAGCTTTCTTT.

The chain combines TRBV5-1 with TRBJ1-4, with 9 bases identical to TRBD1. The CDR3 length is 15 residues. Germline V gives CDR1 SGHRS, CDR2 YFSETQ. V was clipped by 1 base and J by 8 bases; unmatched bases: 6. In nucleotides, the CDR3 is TGCGCCAGCAGCTTGTCGCAGACAGGGGGAGAAAAACTGTTTTTT. Translated, it gives CASSLSQTGGEKLFF.

For the CDR3, the DNA is TGTGCCATCAGAGCCGGGGAAAACACTGAAGCTTTCTTT. It specifies CAIRAGENTEAFF. This chain connects TRBV2 to TRBJ1-1; D gene ambiguous. Trimming stripped 10 bases from V and 2 bases from J, with 14 bases between. The CDR3 is made up of 13 amino acids. Germline CDR1 and CDR2: SNHLY and FYNNEI. Full variable domain (rest looked up from reference TRBV2 and TRBJ1-1): EPEVTQTPSHQVTQMGQEVILRCVPISNHLYFYWYRQILGQKVEFLVSFYNNEISEKSEIFDDQFSVERPDGSNFTLKIRSTKLEDSAMYFCAIRAGENTEAFFGQGTRLTVV.

This clone appeared a single time. This chain uses TRBV7-8 with TRBJ1-3; 7 bases fit TRBD1. V dropped 1 base and J dropped 2; count of bases not matched to a gene: 14. The CDR3 consists of 19 residues. Germline assignment: CDR1 SGHVS and CDR2 FQNEAQ. The CDR3 loop reads CASSLVPRDSLWTGNTIYF. The CDR3 DNA is TGTGCCAGCAGCTTAGTCCCTCGGGACAGCCTCTGGACTGGAAACACCATATATTTT.

The genes are TRBV19 and TRBJ1-1; D ambiguous. This CDR3 contains 13 residues. Germline V gene data show CDR1 as LNHDA and CDR2 as SQIVND (reference sequence). Trimming shortened V by 4 bases and J by 4 bases, and 10 bases separated the two germline ends. The CDR3 nucleotides read TGTGCCAGTAGTAGAGAACGGGGCACTGAAGCTTTCTTT. It specifies CASSRERGTEAFF.

Concerning this clone: A read error may account for a junction end that differs from germline. The chain recombines TRBV11-3 with TRBJ1-3; no reliable D call. The CDR3 covers 15 residues. Germline CDR1 and CDR2: SGHNT and YENEEA. The CDR3 protein is CASSLDASSGNTIYF. CDR3 in DNA: TGTGCCAGCAGCCTAGACGCTAGCTCTGGAAACACCATATATTTT.

This rearrangement joins TRBV4-3 to TRBJ2-5; D is ambiguous. CDR3 length: 15 residues. V was cut by 0 bases and J by 4 bases, with 12 bases left in between. Germline V gives CDR1 LGHNA, CDR2 YSLEER. CDR3 residues: CASSQDVFRRETQYF. The CDR3 bases are TGCGCCAGCAGCCAAGATGTGTTCCGTCGAGAGACCCAGTACTTC.